Detailed here is one TCR beta chain. This clonotype was found many times. Its antigen remains unidentified. No quality values exist for individual bases; no much larger clone is one base distant. This record belongs to a study of T cells in Graves' hyperthyroidism and ophthalmopathy (dated by TCRdb to between 2018 and 2020). In the study overall: Peripheral blood samples were taken at the time of initial diagnosis, prior to any treatment. To identify TCR V-J signatures that set the groups apart, the researchers used a discovery cohort of 100 patients, made up of roughly 40 with Graves' ophthalmopathy and some 60 with stable Graves' hyperthyroidism. Prospective prediction of ophthalmopathy was tested in an independent validation cohort of some 19 hyperthyroidism patients and 17 patients who later progressed to ophthalmopathy. The 90 or so discovery patients were randomly split 7:3 into training and test sets. The study also compared thyroid tissue and blood T-cell repertoires from five or six Graves' hyperthyroidism patients. Once sampling was done, hyperthyroidism patients were given methimazole at a starting dose of 30 mg daily, whereas ophthalmopathy patients were given high-dose intravenous methylprednisolone. The paper describes TCR Vbeta CDR3 sequencing of 120 to 150 peripheral blood samples, made up of some 40 ophthalmopathy patients, roughly 75 hyperthyroidism patients and 17 progressor patients. General study outcomes and caveats: A 13 V-J signature model separated ophthalmopathy from stable hyperthyroidism, with roughly 88% sensitivity and approximately 81% specificity in cross-validation and 80%/75% in testing. Most expanded thyroid clonotypes (frequency above 0.001) were also found in blood, which suggests that blood repertoires may mirror thyroid immune responses. In validation, the model predicted progression to ophthalmopathy a median of about 5.9 months before onset, with over 60% sensitivity and about 72% specificity. No statistical method was used to fix the sample size in advance, and group allocation was not hidden from the investigators.

The TCR beta CDR3 regions were amplified from the RNA transcripts. The TCR CDR3 was subjected to a first round of RT-PCR using the HTBI primer set and the Qiagen OneStep RT-PCR kit. Libraries were constructed in a second round of multiplex PCR, after which size selection and purification were performed. Libraries were sequenced paired-end with 100 bp reads on an Illumina HiSeq2000. The paper's processing steps were these. Raw data were processed with SOAPnuke, discarding reads with adapters, uncalled bases, mean Phred below 15, or no exact constant-primer or identifier match. COPE v1.2.5 was used to merge the high-quality paired reads, and each unique nucleotide sequence was defined as a clonotype. MiTCR v1.1 was used to align clonotypes to the IMGT TRBV, TRBD and TRBJ reference segments. The analysis included only V-J combinations with a frequency above 0.0001, which together covered approximately 99% of the repertoires. A TCS score was defined as the ratio between F50 (clonal expansion) and ExV (chaos), using BLOSUM62-based TCRdist between CDR3 peptides within each V-J. Welch's t-statistics and random forest reduced just over 500 V-J features to fewer than 15, which were used in a naive Bayes classifier (R e1071). TCRdb passed the public sequencing reads through fastp at Q25 and MiXCR, retaining productive beta sequences. Duplicate CDR3 protein sequences are folded into a single record with the most common DNA and genes. The V and J calls shown here were made by TCRdb, not taken from the authors' results. Present in this sample are approximately 400,000 distinct CDR3 sequences, about a fifth of which were seen just once. The leading ten clones occupy 3% to 4% of the sample.

CDR3 length: 16 amino acids, cysteine to phenylalanine. Only CDR3 DNA remains: 48 bases, in frame from the first base. From a lookup of the germline V gene, CDR1 and CDR2 are SGHVS and FQNEAQ. V is pruned by 4 bases and J by 0 bases, leaving 6 bases of the junction without a gene match. Stable Graves' hyperthyroidism was defined as no progression to ophthalmopathy during 18 months of follow-up. Hyperthyroidism patients were newly diagnosed, had a disease duration of under 2 months, and were aged 18 to 65 years. The study excluded patients with uncontrolled infections, other autoimmune diseases, pregnancy or lactation. Diagnoses were established on the basis of clinical symptoms, serum thyroxine and TRAb, thyroid ultrasound, and orbital computed tomography. PBMCs were isolated from 7.5 to 10 ml of fresh peripheral blood by Ficoll-Paque density gradient centrifugation. Total RNA was extracted using Trizol reagent, and RNA quality was assessed on an Agilent 2100 Bioanalyzer.

This TCR derives from a young woman with Graves' hyperthyroidism. The sequence links TRBV7-8 to TRBJ2-4; TRBD1 agrees with 7 junctional bases. Sequencing was carried out using blood. The CDR3 protein: CASSSGQDLAKNIQYF. DNA sequence: TGTGCCAGCAGCTCCGGACAGGATCTAGCCAAAAACATTCAGTACTTC.